This T cell receptor (beta chain) was identified during a study of siplizumab effects on memory and regulatory T cells. General study findings and limits: Major contributors to the alloresponse seemed to be naive T cells, which also appeared more diverse than memory cells. Tregs proliferating in siplizumab cultures lacked confirmation of their suppressive function.

To note about this clone: Its antigen is undetermined.

V was shortened by 1 base and J by 5 bases, with 11 bases between the two germline ends. CDR1 is SEHNR and CDR2 is FQNEAQ in the germline V gene (reference sequence). CDR3 length: 14 residues. Roughly 99,000 TCR templates underwent assay in each sample. Produced via immunoSEQ multiplex PCR; TCRdb's table is partial and in-frame only. The table shows some 53,000 clones, with 95% to 97% occurring only once. The genes are TRBV7-9 and TRBJ2-5; possible D gene TRBD2, 5 bases. The specimen was naive CD4+ T cells sorted from blood. The source of this sequence is a human donor in good health. DNA of the CDR3: TGTGCCAGCAGCTTAGGCTCCGGGGTGGAGACCCAGTACTTC. Translation: CASSLGSGVETQYF.